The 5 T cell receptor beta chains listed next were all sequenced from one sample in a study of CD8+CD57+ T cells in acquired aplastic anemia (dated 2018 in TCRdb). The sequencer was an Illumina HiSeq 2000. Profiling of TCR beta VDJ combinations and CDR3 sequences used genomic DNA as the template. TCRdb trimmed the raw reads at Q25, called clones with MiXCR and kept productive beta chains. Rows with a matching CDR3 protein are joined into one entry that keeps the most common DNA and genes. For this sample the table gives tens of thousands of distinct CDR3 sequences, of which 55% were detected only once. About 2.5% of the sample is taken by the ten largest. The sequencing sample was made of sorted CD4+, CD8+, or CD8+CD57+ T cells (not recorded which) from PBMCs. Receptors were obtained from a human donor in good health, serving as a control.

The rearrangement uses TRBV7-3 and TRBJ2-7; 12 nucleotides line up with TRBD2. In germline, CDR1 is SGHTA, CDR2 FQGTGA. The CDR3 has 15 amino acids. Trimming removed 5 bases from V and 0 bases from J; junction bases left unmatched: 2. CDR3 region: CASSETSGSSYEQYF. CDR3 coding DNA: TGTGCCAGCAGCGAGACTAGCGGGAGCTCCTACGAGCAGTACTTC. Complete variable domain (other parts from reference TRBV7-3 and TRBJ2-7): GAGVSQTPSNKVTEKGKYVELRCDPISGHTALYWYRQSLGQGPEFLIYFQGTGAADDSGLPNDRFFAVRPEGSVSTLKIQRTERGDSAVYLCASSETSGSSYEQYFGPGTRLTVT.

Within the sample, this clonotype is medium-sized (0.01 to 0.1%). Here the CDR3 reads CASSGSSARSDTQYF. CDR3 coding DNA: TGTGCCAGCAGTGGATCGTCCGCTAGGTCCGATACGCAGTATTTT. The chain uses TRBV2 and TRBJ2-3, with unresolved D. Looked up from germline, CDR1 is SNHLY and CDR2 is FYNNEI. The ends were cut back, 4 bases at V and 6 bases at J, with 17 bases in the middle. The CDR3 has 15 amino acids.

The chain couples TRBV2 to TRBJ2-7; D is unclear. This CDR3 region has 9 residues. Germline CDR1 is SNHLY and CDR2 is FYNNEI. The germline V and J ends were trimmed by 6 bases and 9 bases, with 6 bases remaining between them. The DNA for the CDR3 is TGTGCCAGCAGAGCCGGGCAGTACTTC. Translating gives CASRAGQYF.

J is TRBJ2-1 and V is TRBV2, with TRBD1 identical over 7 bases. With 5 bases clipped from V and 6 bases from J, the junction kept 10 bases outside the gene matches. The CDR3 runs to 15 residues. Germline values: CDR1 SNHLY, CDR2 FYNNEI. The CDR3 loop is CASSTDRAIGNEQFF. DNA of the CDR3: TGTGCCAGCAGTACTGACAGGGCGATCGGCAATGAGCAGTTCTTC.

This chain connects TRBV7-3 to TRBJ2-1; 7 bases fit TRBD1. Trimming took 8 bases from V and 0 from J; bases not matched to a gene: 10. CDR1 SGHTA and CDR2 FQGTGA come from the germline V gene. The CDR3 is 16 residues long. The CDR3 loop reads CASSLQGLSSYNEQFF. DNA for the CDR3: TGTGCCAGCTCACTACAGGGGTTGAGCTCCTACAATGAGCAGTTCTTC.